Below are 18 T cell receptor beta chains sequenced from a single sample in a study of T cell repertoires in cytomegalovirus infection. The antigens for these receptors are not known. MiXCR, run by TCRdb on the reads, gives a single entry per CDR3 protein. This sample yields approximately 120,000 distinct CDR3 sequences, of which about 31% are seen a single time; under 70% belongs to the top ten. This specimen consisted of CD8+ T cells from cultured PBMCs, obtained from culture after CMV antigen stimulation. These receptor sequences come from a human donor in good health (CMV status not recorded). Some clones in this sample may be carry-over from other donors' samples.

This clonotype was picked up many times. The CDR3 spells CASSLSDPGGTYEQYF. For the CDR3, the DNA is TGTGCCAGCAGCTTATCTGATCCTGGCGGAACTTACGAGCAGTACTTC. The chain uses TRBV7-8 and TRBJ2-7, with D uncertain. The V gene lost 2 bases and the J gene lost 4 bases, with 18 bases spanning the gap. The length of the CDR3 is 16 residues. Germline V gives CDR1 SGHVS, CDR2 FQNEAQ.

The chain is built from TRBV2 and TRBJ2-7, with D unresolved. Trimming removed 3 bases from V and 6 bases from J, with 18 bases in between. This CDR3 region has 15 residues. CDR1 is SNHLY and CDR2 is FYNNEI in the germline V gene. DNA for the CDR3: TGTGCCAGCAGTGACCTGCCTGGTCCGCCGGGCGAGCAGTACTTC. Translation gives CASSDLPGPPGEQYF.

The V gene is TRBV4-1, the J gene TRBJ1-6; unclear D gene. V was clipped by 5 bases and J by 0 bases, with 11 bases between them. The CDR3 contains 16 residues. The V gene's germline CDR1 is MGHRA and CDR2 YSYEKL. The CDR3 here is CASSGASSSYNSPLHF. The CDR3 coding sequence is TGCGCCAGCAGCGGTGCCTCTAGCTCCTATAATTCACCCCTCCACTTT.

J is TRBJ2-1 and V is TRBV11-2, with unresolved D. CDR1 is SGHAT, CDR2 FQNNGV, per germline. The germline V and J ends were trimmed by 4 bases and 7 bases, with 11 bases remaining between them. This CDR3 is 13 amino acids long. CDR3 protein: CASSSVVGNEQFF. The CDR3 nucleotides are TGTGCCAGCAGCTCCGTAGTCGGGAATGAGCAGTTCTTC.

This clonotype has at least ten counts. CDR3 residues: CASSINWSQYQPQHF. The CDR3 DNA reads TGTGCCAGTAGTATTAATTGGTCTCAATATCAGCCCCAGCATTTT. The chain carries TRBV19 and TRBJ1-5; D is uncertain. There are 15 residues in the CDR3. Trimming took off 3 bases at V and 5 bases at J, with 14 bases between the two ends. Germline lookup yields CDR1 LNHDA and CDR2 SQIVND (reference sequence).

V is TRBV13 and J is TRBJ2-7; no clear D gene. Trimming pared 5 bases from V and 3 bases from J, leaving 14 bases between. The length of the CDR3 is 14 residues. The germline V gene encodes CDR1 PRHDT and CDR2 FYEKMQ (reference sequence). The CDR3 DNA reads TGTGCCAGCAGCAATTCCGGGCCTGACTACGAGCAGTACTTC. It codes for CASSNSGPDYEQYF. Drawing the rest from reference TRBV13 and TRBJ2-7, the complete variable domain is AAGVIQSPRHLIKEKRETATLKCYPIPRHDTVYWYQQGPGQDPQFLISFYEKMQSDKGSIPDRFSAQQFSDYHSELNMSSLELGDSALYFCASSNSGPDYEQYFGPGTRLTVT.

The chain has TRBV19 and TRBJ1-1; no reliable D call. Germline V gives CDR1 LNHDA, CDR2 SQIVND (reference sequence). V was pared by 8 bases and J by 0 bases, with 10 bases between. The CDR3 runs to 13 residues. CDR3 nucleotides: TGTGCCAGTGCTTTCCGGATGAACACTGAAGCTTTCTTT. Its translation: CASAFRMNTEAFF.

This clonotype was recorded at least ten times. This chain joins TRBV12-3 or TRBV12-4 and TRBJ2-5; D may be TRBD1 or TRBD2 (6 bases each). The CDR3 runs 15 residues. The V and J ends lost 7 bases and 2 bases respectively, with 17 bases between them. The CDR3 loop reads CASILGRGRQETQYF. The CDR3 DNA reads TGTGCCAGCATTCTCGGTCGGGGGCGACAAGAGACCCAGTACTTC.

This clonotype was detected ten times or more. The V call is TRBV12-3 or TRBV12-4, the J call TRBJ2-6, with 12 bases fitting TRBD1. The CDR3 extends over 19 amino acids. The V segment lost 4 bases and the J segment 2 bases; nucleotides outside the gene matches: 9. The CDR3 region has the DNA TGTGCCAGCAGTTCCCGGGACAGGGGGCTCGGGGCTGGGGCCAACGTCCTGACTTTC. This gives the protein CASSSRDRGLGAGANVLTF.

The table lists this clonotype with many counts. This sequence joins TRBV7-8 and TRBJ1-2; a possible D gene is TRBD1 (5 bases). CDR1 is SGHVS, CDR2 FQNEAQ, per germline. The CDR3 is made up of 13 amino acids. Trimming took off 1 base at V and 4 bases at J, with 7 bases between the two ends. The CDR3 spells CASSLERGYGYTF. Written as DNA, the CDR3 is TGTGCCAGCAGCTTAGAAAGGGGCTATGGCTACACCTTC. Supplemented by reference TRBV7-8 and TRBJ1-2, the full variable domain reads GAGVSQSPRYKVAKRGQDVALRCDPISGHVSLFWYQQALGQGPEFLTYFQNEAQLDKSGLPSDRFFAERPEGSVSTLKIQRTQQEDSAVYLCASSLERGYGYTFGSGTRLTVV.

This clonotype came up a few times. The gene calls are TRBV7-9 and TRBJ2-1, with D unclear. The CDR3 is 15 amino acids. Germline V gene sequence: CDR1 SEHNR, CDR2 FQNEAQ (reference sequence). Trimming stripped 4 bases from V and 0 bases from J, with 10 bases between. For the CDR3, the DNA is TGTGCCAGCAGCTATATAGTGGGCTCCTACAATGAGCAGTTCTTC. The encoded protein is CASSYIVGSYNEQFF.

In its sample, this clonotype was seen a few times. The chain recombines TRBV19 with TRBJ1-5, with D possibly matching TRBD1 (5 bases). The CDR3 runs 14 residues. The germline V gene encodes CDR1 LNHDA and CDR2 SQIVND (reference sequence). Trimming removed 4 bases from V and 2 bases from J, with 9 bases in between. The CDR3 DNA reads TGTGCCAGTAGTAGCCAGGGAGGCAATCAGCCCCAGCATTTT. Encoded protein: CASSSQGGNQPQHF.

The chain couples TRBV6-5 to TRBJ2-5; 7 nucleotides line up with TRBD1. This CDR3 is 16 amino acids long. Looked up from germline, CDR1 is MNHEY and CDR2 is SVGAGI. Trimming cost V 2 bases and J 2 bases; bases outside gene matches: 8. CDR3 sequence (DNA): TGTGCCAGCAGTTACAAACCGGGACAGAGGCAAGAGACCCAGTACTTC. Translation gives CASSYKPGQRQETQYF.

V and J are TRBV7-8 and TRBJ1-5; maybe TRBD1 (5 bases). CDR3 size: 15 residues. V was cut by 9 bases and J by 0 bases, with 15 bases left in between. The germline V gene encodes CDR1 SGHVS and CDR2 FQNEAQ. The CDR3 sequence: CASRGTEDSNQPQHF. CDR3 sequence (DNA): TGTGCCAGTCGTGGGACGGAAGATAGCAATCAGCCCCAGCATTTT.

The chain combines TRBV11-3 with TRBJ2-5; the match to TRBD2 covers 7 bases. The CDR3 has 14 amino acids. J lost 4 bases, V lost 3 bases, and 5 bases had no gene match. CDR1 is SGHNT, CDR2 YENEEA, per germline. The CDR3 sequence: CASSLGGGPETQYF. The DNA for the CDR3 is TGTGCCAGCAGCTTGGGCGGGGGACCAGAGACCCAGTACTTC. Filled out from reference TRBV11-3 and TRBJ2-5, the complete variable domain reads EAGVVQSPRYKIIEKKQPVAFWCNPISGHNTLYWYLQNLGQGPELLIRYENEEAVDDSQLPKDRFSAERLKGVDSTLKIQPAELGDSAVYLCASSLGGGPETQYFGPGTRLLVL.

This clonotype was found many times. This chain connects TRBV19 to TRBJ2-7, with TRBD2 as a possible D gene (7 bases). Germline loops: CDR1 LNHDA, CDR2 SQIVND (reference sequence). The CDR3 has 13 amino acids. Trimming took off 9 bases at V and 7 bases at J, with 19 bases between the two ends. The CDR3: CASNSGGPGEQYF. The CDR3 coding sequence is TGTGCCAGCAACTCCGGGGGGCCGGGTGAGCAGTACTTC. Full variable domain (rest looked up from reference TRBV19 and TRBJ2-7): DGGITQSPKYLFRKEGQNVTLSCEQNLNHDAMYWYRQDPGQGLRLIYYSQIVNDFQKGDIAEGYSVSREKKESFPLTVTSAQKNPTAFYLCASNSGGPGEQYFGPGTRLTVT.

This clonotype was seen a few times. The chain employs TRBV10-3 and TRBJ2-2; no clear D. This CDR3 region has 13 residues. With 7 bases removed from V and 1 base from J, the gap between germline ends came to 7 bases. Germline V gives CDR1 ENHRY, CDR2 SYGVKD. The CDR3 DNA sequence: TGTGCCATCACGCGAGAGAACACCGGGGAGCTGTTTTTT. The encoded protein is CAITRENTGELFF.

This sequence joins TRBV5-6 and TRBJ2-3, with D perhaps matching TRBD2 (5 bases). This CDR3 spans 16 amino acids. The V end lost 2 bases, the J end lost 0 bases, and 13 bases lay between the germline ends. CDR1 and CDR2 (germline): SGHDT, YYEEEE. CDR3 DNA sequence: TGTGCCAGCAGCTTTACTAGTCTGGGTAGCACAGATACGCAGTATTTT. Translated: CASSFTSLGSTDTQYF.